This T cell receptor beta chain was identified in a study of blood T cell repertoires in COVID-19. Study overall: Acute and convalescent COVID-19 specimens originated in the United States, Italy and Spain.

Sequenced by immunoSEQ multiplex PCR; TCRdb stores in-frame clones only, minus some. The repertoire has around 190,000 clones, roughly 81% of them found once; the top ten carry roughly 5%. The CDR3 is made up of 14 amino acids. The V segment lost 2 bases and the J segment 6 bases; nucleotides outside the gene matches: 6. The germline V gene encodes CDR1 LGHNT and CDR2 FRNRAP. The J gene is TRBJ2-7, the V gene TRBV12-5; 8 bases are a match to TRBD1. The TCR originated in a woman older than 75 with acute or convalescent COVID-19. The sequenced sample was peripheral blood. The CDR3 DNA reads TGTGCTAGTGGTTTGCTTCAGGGGGCGGGCGAGCAGTACTTC. Residues: CASGLLQGAGEQYF.